The T cell receptor beta chain under discussion was sequenced for a study of identical twins. Overall study findings and caveats: Cord blood beta clonotypes that were abundant carried fewer insertions, and memory repertoires showed no such trend.

Germline CDR1 reads DFQATT; CDR2 reads SNEGSKA (reference sequence). V lost 0 bases, J lost 3 bases, and 8 bases lay in between. This CDR3 has 14 residues. This clonotype showed up just a few times. Its specificity is unknown. TCRdb used MiXCR to reprocess the 5' RACE reads, holding one entry per CDR3 protein. The table lists fewer than 800,000 distinct CDR3 sequences, 7.1% of them singletons, with around 1.6% in the top ten. These same data were also listed under a study on yellow fever vaccine responses in identical twins.

This chain connects TRBV20-1 to TRBJ2-2; no firm D call. Sequences were obtained from PBMCs. The clonotype was recovered from a woman aged 18-29 years in good health. The CDR3 here is CSARDLWDTGELFF. In DNA, the CDR3 is TGCAGTGCTAGAGACCTCTGGGACACCGGGGAGCTGTTTTTT.